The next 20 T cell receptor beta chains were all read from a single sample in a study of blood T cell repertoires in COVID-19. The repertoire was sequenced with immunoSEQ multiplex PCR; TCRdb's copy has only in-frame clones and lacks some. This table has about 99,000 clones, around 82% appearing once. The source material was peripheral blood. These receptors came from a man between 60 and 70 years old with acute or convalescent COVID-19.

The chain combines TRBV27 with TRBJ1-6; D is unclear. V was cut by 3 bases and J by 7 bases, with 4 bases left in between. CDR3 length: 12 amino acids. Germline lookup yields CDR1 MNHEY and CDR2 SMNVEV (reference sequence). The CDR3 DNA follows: TGTGCCAGCAGTTTCCAAAATTCACCCCTCCACTTT. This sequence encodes CASSFQNSPLHF.

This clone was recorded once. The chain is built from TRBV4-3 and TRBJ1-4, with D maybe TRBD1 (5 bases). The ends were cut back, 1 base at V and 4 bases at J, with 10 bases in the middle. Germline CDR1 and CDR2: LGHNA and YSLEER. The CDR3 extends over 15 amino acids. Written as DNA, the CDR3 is TGCGCCAGCAGCCAAGCGACAGTCCATAATGAAAAACTGTTTTTT. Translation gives CASSQATVHNEKLFF.

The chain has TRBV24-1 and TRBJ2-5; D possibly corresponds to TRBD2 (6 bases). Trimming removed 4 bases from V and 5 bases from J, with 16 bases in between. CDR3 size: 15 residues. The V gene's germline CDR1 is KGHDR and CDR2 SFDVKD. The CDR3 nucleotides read TGTGCCACCAGTGACCCAACGACTAGGTCGGAGACCCAGTACTTC. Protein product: CATSDPTTRSETQYF.

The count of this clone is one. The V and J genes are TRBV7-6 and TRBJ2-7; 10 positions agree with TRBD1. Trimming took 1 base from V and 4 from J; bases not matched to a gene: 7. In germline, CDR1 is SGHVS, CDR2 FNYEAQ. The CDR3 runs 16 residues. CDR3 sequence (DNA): TGTGCCAGCAGCTTAGAGGGGGCGGGACAGGGGTACGAGCAGTACTTC. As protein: CASSLEGAGQGYEQYF.

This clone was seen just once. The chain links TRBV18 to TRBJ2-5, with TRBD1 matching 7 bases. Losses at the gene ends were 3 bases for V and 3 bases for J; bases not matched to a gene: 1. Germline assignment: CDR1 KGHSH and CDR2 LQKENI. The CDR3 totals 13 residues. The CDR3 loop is CASSPGQKETQYF. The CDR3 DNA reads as TGTGCCAGCTCACCGGGACAGAAAGAGACCCAGTACTTC. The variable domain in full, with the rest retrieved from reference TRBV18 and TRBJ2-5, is NAGVMQNPRHLVRRRGQEARLRCSPMKGHSHVYWYRQLPEEGLKFMVYLQKENIIDESGMPKERFSAEFPKEGPSILRIQQVVRGDSAAYFCASSPGQKETQYFGPGTRLLVL.

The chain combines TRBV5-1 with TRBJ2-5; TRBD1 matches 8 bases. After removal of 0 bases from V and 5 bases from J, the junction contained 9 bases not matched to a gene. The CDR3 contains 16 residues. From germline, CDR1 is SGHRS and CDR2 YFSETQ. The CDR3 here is CASSLAGQVLGETQYF. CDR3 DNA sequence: TGCGCCAGCAGCTTGGCGGGACAGGTCTTAGGGGAGACCCAGTACTTC.

CDR3 bases: TGTGCCAGCAGCTCCTCCGGGACAGGGAATTCACCCCTCCACTTT. This gives the protein CASSSSGTGNSPLHF. The rearrangement links TRBV21-1 to TRBJ1-6; TRBD1, the D gene given by the table, was not confirmed from the DNA. TRBV21-1 is deemed a pseudogene. The CDR3 length is 15 residues.

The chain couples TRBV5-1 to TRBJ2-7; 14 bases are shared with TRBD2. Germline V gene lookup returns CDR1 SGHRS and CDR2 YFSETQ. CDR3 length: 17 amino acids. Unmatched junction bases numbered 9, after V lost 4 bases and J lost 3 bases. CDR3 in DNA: TGCGCCAGCAGCCAAAGACTAGCGGGAGGGCCGAACTACGAGCAGTACTTC. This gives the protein CASSQRLAGGPNYEQYF.

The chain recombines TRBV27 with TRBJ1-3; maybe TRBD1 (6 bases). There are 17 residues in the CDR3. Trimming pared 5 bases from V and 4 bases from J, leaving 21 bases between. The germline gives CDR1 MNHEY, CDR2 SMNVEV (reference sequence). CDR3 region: CASSPLFGGARGNTIYF. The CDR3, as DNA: TGTGCCAGCAGTCCGCTTTTTGGGGGGGCTAGAGGAAACACCATATATTTT.

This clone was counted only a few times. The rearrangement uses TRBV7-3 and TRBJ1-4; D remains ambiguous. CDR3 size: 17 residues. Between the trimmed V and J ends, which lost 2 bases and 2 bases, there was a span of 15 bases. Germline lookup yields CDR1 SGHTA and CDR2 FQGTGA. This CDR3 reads CASSLRGGICTNEKLFF. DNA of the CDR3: TGTGCCAGCAGCTTACGGGGAGGAATTTGTACTAATGAAAAACTGTTTTTT.

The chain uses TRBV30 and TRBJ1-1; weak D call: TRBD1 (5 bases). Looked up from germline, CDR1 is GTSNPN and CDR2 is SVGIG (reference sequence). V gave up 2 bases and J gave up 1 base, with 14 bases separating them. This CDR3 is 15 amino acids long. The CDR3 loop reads CAWSPQRGGNTEAFF. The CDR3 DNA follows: TGTGCCTGGAGTCCCCAGCGGGGGGGGAACACTGAAGCTTTCTTT.

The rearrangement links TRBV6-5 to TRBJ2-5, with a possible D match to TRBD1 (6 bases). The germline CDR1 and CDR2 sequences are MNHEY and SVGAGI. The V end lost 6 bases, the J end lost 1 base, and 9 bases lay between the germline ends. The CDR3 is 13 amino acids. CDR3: CASRGHLQETQYF. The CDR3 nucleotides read TGTGCCAGCAGGGGACACCTCCAAGAGACCCAGTACTTC.

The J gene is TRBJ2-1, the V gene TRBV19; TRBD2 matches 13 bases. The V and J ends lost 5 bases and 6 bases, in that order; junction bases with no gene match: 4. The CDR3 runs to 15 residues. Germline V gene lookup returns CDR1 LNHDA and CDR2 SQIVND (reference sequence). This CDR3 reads CASSPRLAGGNEQFF. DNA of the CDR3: TGTGCCAGTAGTCCTCGACTAGCGGGAGGCAATGAGCAGTTCTTC.

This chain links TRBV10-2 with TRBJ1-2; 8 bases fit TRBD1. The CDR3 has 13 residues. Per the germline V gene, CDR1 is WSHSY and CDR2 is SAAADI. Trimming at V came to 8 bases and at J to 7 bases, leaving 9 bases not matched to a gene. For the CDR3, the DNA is TGCGCCAGCGGCTCTCAGGGGGCGGCTGGCTACACCTTC. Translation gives CASGSQGAAGYTF.

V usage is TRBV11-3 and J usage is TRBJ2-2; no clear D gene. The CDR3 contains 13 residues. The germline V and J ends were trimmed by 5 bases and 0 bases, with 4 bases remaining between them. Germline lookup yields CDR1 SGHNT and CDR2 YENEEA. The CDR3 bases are TGTGCCAGCAGCCCTCCGAACACCGGGGAGCTGTTTTTT. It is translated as CASSPPNTGELFF.

CDR3 in amino acids: CASSHTGGRGYNEQFF. CDR3 coding DNA: TGCGCCAGCAGCCATACAGGGGGCCGGGGGTACAATGAGCAGTTCTTC. The chain has TRBV4-3 and TRBJ2-1; 9 bases align to TRBD1. Trimming took 3 bases from V and 4 from J; bases not matched to a gene: 7. The germline V gene has CDR1 LGHNA and CDR2 YSLEER. This CDR3 contains 16 residues.

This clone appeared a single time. The CDR3 is CASSLGGQYTGELFF. DNA of the CDR3: TGTGCCAGCAGCTTAGGAGGACAGTACACCGGGGAGCTGTTTTTT. This chain connects TRBV11-3 to TRBJ2-2; tentative D call: TRBD1 (6 bases). V was clipped by 1 base and J by 3 bases, with 9 bases between them. The CDR3 covers 15 residues. CDR1 and CDR2 (germline): SGHNT, YENEEA.

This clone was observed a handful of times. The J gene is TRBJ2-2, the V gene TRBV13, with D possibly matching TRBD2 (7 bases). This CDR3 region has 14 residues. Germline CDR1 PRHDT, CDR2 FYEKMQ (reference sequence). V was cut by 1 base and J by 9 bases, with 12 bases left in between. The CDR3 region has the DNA TGTGCCAGCAGCTTAGTACAGGGAGGGAGGGAGCTGTTTTTT. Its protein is CASSLVQGGRELFF.

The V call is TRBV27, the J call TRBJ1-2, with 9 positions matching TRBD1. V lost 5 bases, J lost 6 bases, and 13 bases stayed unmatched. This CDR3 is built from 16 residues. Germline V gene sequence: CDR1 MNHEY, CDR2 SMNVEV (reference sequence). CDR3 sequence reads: CASSPHRTGELHGYTF. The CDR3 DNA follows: TGTGCCAGCAGTCCCCACCGGACAGGGGAACTCCATGGCTACACCTTC.

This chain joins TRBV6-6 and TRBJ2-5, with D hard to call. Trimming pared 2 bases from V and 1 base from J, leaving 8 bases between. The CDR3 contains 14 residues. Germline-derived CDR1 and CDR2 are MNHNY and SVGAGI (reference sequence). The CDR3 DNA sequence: TGTGCCAGCAGTTACGTGTCAGTCCAAGAGACCCAGTACTTC. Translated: CASSYVSVQETQYF.